This T cell receptor (beta chain) was retrieved from a study of blood T cells in healthy people across ages. The overall study: Template switching captured about one barcoded beta molecule per two T cells. Overall study results and limits: Observed TCR beta diversity showed a strong correlation with the percentage of naive T cells as measured by flow cytometry.

Trimming shortened V by 4 bases and J by 4 bases, and 10 bases separated the two germline ends. The CDR3 extends over 14 amino acids. CDR1 and CDR2 (germline): LGHDT, YNNKEL (reference sequence). Alongside a J-beta primer mix, a sample-barcoded 5' primer served in a second PCR lasting about 7 to 12 cycles. TCRdb reanalysed the 5' RACE reads using MiXCR and keeps one entry per CDR3 protein. The table records fewer than 800,000 distinct CDR3 sequences, over 20% of them present only once. This clonotype was detected ten times or more. The antigen remains unidentified. The sample providers were healthy Caucasian people from Russia, aged about 6 to 95. Samples had at least 6 million PBMCs isolated from them.

This clonotype was sampled from a man aged 65 to 85 in good health. The V gene is TRBV3-1, the J gene TRBJ1-4; TRBD1 might be the D (5 bases). The sequencing sample was made of blood. CDR3 residues: CASSPGTDNEKLFF. The CDR3 DNA sequence: TGTGCCAGCAGCCCCGGGACGGATAATGAAAAACTGTTTTTT. Looking up the rest from reference TRBV3-1 and TRBJ1-4 gives the full variable domain: DTAVSQTPKYLVTQMGNDKSIKCEQNLGHDTMYWYKQDSKKFLKIMFSYNNKELIINETVPNRFSPKSPDKAHLNLHINSLELGDSAVYFCASSPGTDNEKLFFGSGTQLSVL.